The 13 T cell receptor beta chains given below trace back to one sample, sequenced in a study of CD8 T cells in Susac syndrome. Reverse transcription of about 0.5 to 1 ug RNA was carried out with random hexamers. From the immunoSEQ multiplex PCR reads, TCRdb called clonotypes with MiXCR, one entry per CDR3 protein. The data show about 200,000 distinct CDR3 sequences, with 90% to 95% seen just once and less than 0.11% held by the top ten. What was sequenced was CD4+ T cells from PBMCs. These receptors were obtained from a human donor in good health.

The V and J genes are TRBV3-1 and TRBJ2-1, with 7 bases aligning to TRBD1. The CDR3 has 13 amino acids. V dropped 4 bases and J dropped 9; count of bases not matched to a gene: 6. Germline assignment: CDR1 LGHDT and CDR2 YNNKEL (reference sequence). The CDR3, as DNA: TGTGCCAGCAGCCTTGGACAGGATCTTGAGCAGTTCTTC. Amino acids: CASSLGQDLEQFF.

This clonotype appeared a single time. The rearrangement joins TRBV7-9 to TRBJ2-7; 8 bases map to TRBD1. Germline trimming cut 4 bases from V and 6 bases from J; bases unmatched to any gene: 11. This CDR3 comprises 15 residues. From germline, CDR1 is SEHNR and CDR2 FQNEAQ (reference sequence). The CDR3 DNA follows: TGTGCCAGCAGCTCGGGTTGGCAGGGGGCTCTCGAGCAGTACTTC. Translated, it gives CASSSGWQGALEQYF.

The chain carries TRBV20-1 and TRBJ1-2; D is ambiguous. The V end was cut by 2 bases, the J end by 0 bases, with 7 bases between. The germline gives CDR1 DFQATT, CDR2 SNEGSKA (reference sequence). This CDR3 has 13 residues. CDR3 nucleotide sequence: TGCAGTGCTAGACCGTATACTAACTATGGCTACACCTTC. It specifies CSARPYTNYGYTF.

The J gene is TRBJ2-6, the V gene TRBV3-1; D remains unclear. Germline assignment: CDR1 LGHDT and CDR2 YNNKEL (reference sequence). Trimming cost V 2 bases and J 0 bases, with 2 bases left between them. This CDR3 contains 14 residues. For the CDR3, the DNA is TGTGCCAGCAGCCAACCCTCTGGGGCCAACGTCCTGACTTTC. Translation gives CASSQPSGANVLTF.

This clonotype showed up just once. The chain joins TRBV20-1 to TRBJ2-3, with D tentatively TRBD1 (5 bases). Germline V CDR1 and CDR2: DFQATT, SNEGSKA (reference sequence). The V end was cut by 6 bases, the J end by 5 bases, with 6 bases between. The CDR3 has 10 residues. The CDR3 reads CSAGQDTQYF. CDR3 nucleotide sequence: TGCAGTGCGGGGCAAGATACGCAGTATTTT.

The chain links TRBV29-1 to TRBJ2-2; D is perhaps TRBD1 (7 bases). The CDR3 sequence is 14 residues long. V was shortened by 6 bases and J by 6 bases, with 17 bases between the two germline ends. Germline CDR1 is SQVTM and CDR2 is ANQGSEA. This CDR3 is CSVTGHGGSGELFF. Written as DNA, the CDR3 is TGCAGCGTGACAGGGCATGGGGGGTCCGGGGAGCTGTTTTTT.

This clonotype was seen just once. This chain links TRBV20-1 with TRBJ2-7; D remains unclear. The germline gives CDR1 DFQATT, CDR2 SNEGSKA (reference sequence). This CDR3 has 14 amino acids. Trimming removed 2 bases at V and 4 bases at J, with 15 bases between. Here the CDR3 reads CSARPYQTPYEQYF. The CDR3 coding sequence is TGCAGTGCTAGACCTTACCAAACCCCGTACGAGCAGTACTTC.

The V and J genes are TRBV28 and TRBJ2-1, with 10 nucleotides matching TRBD2. CDR3 length: 13 amino acids. Trimming cost V 8 bases and J 10 bases; bases outside gene matches: 8. Germline V gives CDR1 MDHEN, CDR2 SYDVKM. The CDR3: CASSSLAGDEQFF. DNA of the CDR3: TGTGCCAGCTCCAGTCTAGCGGGAGACGAGCAGTTCTTC.

V is TRBV20-1 and J is TRBJ2-7; D is perhaps TRBD1 or TRBD2 (5 bases each). The CDR3 spans 13 residues. Germline V lookup: CDR1 DFQATT, CDR2 SNEGSKA (reference sequence). V was pared by 4 bases and J by 3 bases, with 13 bases between. The CDR3 region is CSAKGSLDYEQYF. CDR3 nucleotides: TGCAGTGCTAAGGGGAGCCTTGACTACGAGCAGTACTTC.

In its sample, this clonotype was seen once. The chain has TRBV29-1 and TRBJ2-3; 8 bases match TRBD1. The V gene's germline CDR1 is SQVTM and CDR2 ANQGSEA. Unmatched junction bases numbered 2, after V lost 2 bases and J lost 4 bases. CDR3 length: 13 amino acids. The CDR3 protein is CSVEKQGADTQYF. Here the CDR3 DNA reads TGCAGCGTTGAAAAACAGGGGGCAGATACGCAGTATTTT.

CDR3 amino acids: CASSLASARNDYGYTF. The CDR3 nucleotides are TGCGCCAGCAGCTTGGCCTCGGCCCGCAACGACTATGGCTACACCTTC. V usage is TRBV5-1 and J usage is TRBJ1-2; no clear D gene. The CDR3 length is 16 residues. V was cut by 0 bases and J by 3 bases, with 15 bases left in between. Per the germline V gene, CDR1 is SGHRS and CDR2 is YFSETQ.

CDR3 bases: TGCAGTGTCCAACCGGGACTAGCGGGGGCTCAAGCCAAAAACATTCAGTACTTC. Its translation is CSVQPGLAGAQAKNIQYF. The V call is TRBV20-1, the J call TRBJ2-4, with 14 bases fitting TRBD2. Looked up from germline, CDR1 is DFQATT and CDR2 is SNEGSKA (reference sequence). The CDR3 runs 18 residues. With V trimmed by 7 bases and J by 0 bases, 11 bases remained unmatched.

CDR3 region: CASSVGSGAPGAQYF. The CDR3 region has the DNA TGTGCCAGCAGCGTTGGTAGCGGCGCCCCCGGGGCCCAGTACTTC. The rearrangement links TRBV9 to TRBJ2-5; D perhaps matches TRBD2 (6 bases). Trimming took off 2 bases at V and 9 bases at J, with 20 bases between the two ends. Looked up from germline, CDR1 is SGDLS and CDR2 is YYNGEE. This CDR3 has 15 residues.